The T cell receptor (beta chain) described here comes from a study of blood T cell repertoires in COVID-19. Method: immunoSEQ multiplex PCR; TCRdb's copy keeps in-frame clones and lacks some. The sample lists about 120,000 clones; about 87% were seen once. Germline loops: CDR1 SGHRS, CDR2 YFSETQ. The V and J ends lost 6 bases and 2 bases, in that order; junction bases with no gene match: 2. This CDR3 comprises 13 residues. This clonotype was obtained from a woman in her fifties or sixties with acute or convalescent COVID-19. Specimen: peripheral blood. The V and J genes are TRBV5-1 and TRBJ2-5, with 9 bases aligning to TRBD1. This CDR3 reads CASKQGAQETQYF. CDR3 sequence (DNA): TGCGCCAGCAAACAGGGGGCTCAAGAGACCCAGTACTTC.